One sample yielded the 22 T cell receptor beta chains listed below, sequenced in a study of graft-versus-host responses after intestinal transplantation. These receptors' targets are unknown. The table came from immunoSEQ multiplex PCR; TCRdb's copy has only in-frame clones and leaves some out. The sample has tens of thousands of clones; less than 85% are singletons. This material consisted of unstimulated CD4+ T cells sorted from spleen or lymph node cells, taken before transplant. Receptor source: a human donor who was the organ donor for an intestinal transplant.

This clone turned up a few times. V gene TRBV5-4 combines with J gene TRBJ1-2; D perhaps matches TRBD1 (5 bases). The germline CDR1 and CDR2 sequences are SGHNT and YYREEE (reference sequence). This CDR3 region has 15 residues. Trimming took 4 bases from V and 3 from J, leaving 16 bases between them. CDR3 sequence: CASSPRTRLDYGYTF. The CDR3 DNA sequence: TGTGCCAGCAGCCCTAGGACACGTCTCGACTATGGCTACACCTTC.

CDR3 sequence reads: CASSPPRAGGYNEQFF. The CDR3 nucleotides read TGTGCCAGTAGTCCCCCCCGAGCGGGAGGGTACAATGAGCAGTTCTTC. V is TRBV19 and J is TRBJ2-1; 10 bases map to TRBD2. This CDR3 region has 16 residues. J was trimmed by 4 bases and V by 5 bases; bases with no gene match: 8. Germline values: CDR1 LNHDA, CDR2 SQIVND (reference sequence).

This sequence joins TRBV6-1 and TRBJ1-1; D unresolved. Germline values: CDR1 MNHNS, CDR2 SASEGT. CDR3 length equals 11 residues. Trimming took off 7 bases at V and 2 bases at J, with 5 bases between the two ends. CDR3 amino acids: CASNKNTEAFF. The CDR3 nucleotides read TGTGCCAGCAACAAAAACACTGAAGCTTTCTTT.

The V gene is TRBV19, the J gene TRBJ1-2; tentatively, D is TRBD1 (5 bases). CDR1 is LNHDA, CDR2 SQIVND, per germline (reference sequence). Trimming took 3 bases from V and 0 from J, leaving 5 bases between them. The CDR3 consists of 13 residues. The CDR3 sequence is CASSIRANYGYTF. As DNA, the CDR3 is TGTGCCAGTAGTATCAGGGCTAACTATGGCTACACCTTC.

The V and J genes are TRBV4-1 and TRBJ1-4, with a possible D match to TRBD1 (5 bases). Germline V gene data show CDR1 as MGHRA and CDR2 as YSYEKL. CDR3 size: 17 residues. V lost 0 bases and J 5 bases, leaving 16 bases between the germline ends. In nucleotides, the CDR3 is TGCGCCAGCAGCCAAGATCACTACCACAGGAGCAATGAAAAACTGTTTTTT. This translates into CASSQDHYHRSNEKLFF.

This rearrangement joins TRBV5-1 to TRBJ1-2, with 9 bases lining up with TRBD1. In germline, CDR1 is SGHRS, CDR2 YFSETQ. The CDR3 covers 13 residues. V dropped 4 bases and J dropped 8; count of bases not matched to a gene: 6. The CDR3 loop is CASSALTGGGYTF. In DNA, the CDR3 is TGCGCCAGCAGCGCCTTGACAGGGGGAGGCTACACCTTC.

This chain joins TRBV4-3 and TRBJ2-1; 12 bases align to TRBD2. The CDR3 runs to 18 residues. Germline CDR1 and CDR2: LGHNA and YSLEER. Trimming took 1 base from V and 4 from J; bases not matched to a gene: 8. CDR3 residues: CASSQAITSGGPYNEQFF. CDR3 nucleotide sequence: TGCGCCAGCAGCCAAGCCATTACTAGCGGGGGGCCGTACAATGAGCAGTTCTTC.

The rearrangement joins TRBV6-1 to TRBJ2-7, with 9 bases matching TRBD1. V shed 5 bases, J shed 8 bases, and the junction held 1 base outside the gene matches. Germline CDR1 and CDR2: MNHNS and SASEGT. The CDR3 is 11 amino acids. Written as DNA, the CDR3 is TGTGCCAGCAGTTACAGGGGGCAGCAGTACTTC. Protein: CASSYRGQQYF.

Details on this clone: In the same sample, other DNA sequences code for this CDR3. This chain links TRBV5-1 with TRBJ2-1; D not certain. The CDR3 loop spans 15 amino acids. With 2 bases removed from V and 0 bases from J, the gap between germline ends came to 9 bases. Germline V gene lookup returns CDR1 SGHRS and CDR2 YFSETQ. CDR3 DNA sequence: TGCGCCAGCAGCTTAGGCGGCGCCTCCTACAATGAGCAGTTCTTC. As protein: CASSLGGASYNEQFF.

The chain is built from TRBV5-1 and TRBJ2-1; D unresolved. The CDR3 loop spans 11 amino acids. The germline CDR1 and CDR2 sequences are SGHRS and YFSETQ. V was clipped by 0 bases and J by 6 bases, with 1 base between them. CDR3 sequence: CASSLANEQFF. The CDR3 DNA is TGCGCCAGCAGCTTGGCCAATGAGCAGTTCTTC.

The CDR3 bases are TGTGCCTGGAGTGGGTCCAATTTCAAAGAGACCCAGTACTTC. Its translation: CAWSGSNFKETQYF. The chain combines TRBV30 with TRBJ2-5; unclear D gene. The CDR3 is made up of 14 amino acids. Trimming left V 1 base short and J 3 bases short, with 12 bases between. CDR1 is GTSNPN and CDR2 is SVGIG in the germline V gene (reference sequence).

This chain connects TRBV30 to TRBJ1-1; D gene unclear. The V gene's germline CDR1 is GTSNPN and CDR2 SVGIG (reference sequence). The V and J ends lost 7 bases and 9 bases respectively, with 12 bases between them. The CDR3 covers 10 residues. CDR3 coding DNA: TGTGCCTTACTAGGCGATCAAGCTTTCTTT. Translating it yields CALLGDQAFF.

With respect to this clone: The junction does not match germline at one end; this may be a read error. V usage is TRBV18 and J usage is TRBJ1-1; 7 nucleotides match TRBD1. The CDR3 runs to 15 residues. Per the germline V gene, CDR1 is KGHSH and CDR2 is LQKENI. CDR3 in amino acids: CASSPPQGVNTKAFF. The CDR3, as DNA: TGTGCCAGCTCACCACCCCAGGGGGTGAACACTAAAGCTTTCTTT.

The chain carries TRBV25-1 and TRBJ2-1, with D possibly matching TRBD2 (5 bases). Germline CDR1 is MGHDK and CDR2 is SYGVNS. With 2 bases removed from V and 8 bases from J, the gap between germline ends came to 13 bases. There are 14 residues in the CDR3. The CDR3 spells CASSETRRVDEQFF. DNA of the CDR3: TGTGCCAGCAGTGAAACTAGGCGGGTCGATGAGCAGTTCTTC.

The rearrangement uses TRBV5-1 and TRBJ2-3; 10 bases align to TRBD1. This CDR3 comprises 15 residues. Trimming removed 3 bases from V and 0 bases from J; junction bases left unmatched: 1. Germline CDR1 SGHRS, CDR2 YFSETQ. The CDR3 DNA sequence: TGCGCCAGCAGCTCGGGACAGGGGAGCACAGATACGCAGTATTTT. Amino acid sequence: CASSSGQGSTDTQYF.

The V and J genes are TRBV7-2 and TRBJ2-2; possibly TRBD2 for D (6 bases). The CDR3 spans 16 residues. CDR1 is SGHTA and CDR2 is FQGNSA in the germline V gene. V lost 5 bases and J 2 bases, leaving 15 bases between the germline ends. The CDR3 reads CASSLGGAGNTGELFF. DNA of the CDR3: TGTGCCAGCAGCCTTGGGGGAGCGGGCAACACCGGGGAGCTGTTTTTT.

This clone was observed once. The chain uses TRBV11-3 and TRBJ2-7, with D unresolved. Trimming took 4 bases from V and 0 from J, leaving 4 bases between them. CDR1 and CDR2 from the germline V gene are SGHNT and YENEEA. CDR3 length equals 12 residues. CDR3 sequence (DNA): TGTGCCAGCAGCTCGAGCTCCTACGAGCAGTACTTC. Amino acid sequence: CASSSSSYEQYF.

This clone has just a few counts. V and J are TRBV6-6 and TRBJ1-4; D gene unclear. V lost 0 bases and J lost 7, with 3 bases in between. This CDR3 region has 12 residues. Germline V lookup: CDR1 MNHNY, CDR2 SVGAGI (reference sequence). The CDR3 DNA sequence: TGTGCCAGCAGTTACTCAGGTGAAAAACTGTTTTTT. It yields the protein CASSYSGEKLFF.

The chain carries TRBV5-1 and TRBJ1-4; D is perhaps TRBD1 (5 bases). CDR3 length: 14 residues. V lost 5 bases and J 3 bases, leaving 11 bases between the germline ends. CDR1 is SGHRS and CDR2 is YFSETQ in the germline V gene. DNA for the CDR3: TGCGCCAGCAGACCGGGGCCTTCTAATGAAAAACTGTTTTTT. Translated, it gives CASRPGPSNEKLFF. Based on the CDR3 plus reference TRBV5-1 and TRBJ1-4, the full variable domain is KAGVTQTPRYLIKTRGQQVTLSCSPISGHRSVSWYQQTPGQGLQFLFEYFSETQRNKGNFPGRFSGRQFSNSRSEMNVSTLELGDSALYLCASRPGPSNEKLFFGSGTQLSVL.

The genes are TRBV19 and TRBJ2-1; a weak D match, TRBD1 (5 bases). V lost 6 bases to trimming and J lost 9 bases, with 18 bases between them. CDR1 and CDR2 from the germline V gene are LNHDA and SQIVND (reference sequence). The CDR3 has 14 residues. CDR3 DNA sequence: TGTGCCAGTAGGGGTGGGGCCGGACCGCCTGAGCAGTTCTTC. The encoded protein is CASRGGAGPPEQFF.

A single count supports this clone. The rearrangement uses TRBV18 and TRBJ2-7; 16 bases agree with TRBD2. There are 18 residues in the CDR3. With V trimmed by 4 bases and J by 4 bases, 10 bases remained unmatched. Germline V gene sequence: CDR1 KGHSH, CDR2 LQKENI. The CDR3 sequence is CASSRGTSGGALPYEQYF. CDR3 DNA: TGTGCCAGCTCACGAGGGACTAGCGGGGGGGCCCTACCTTACGAGCAGTACTTC.

The CDR3 sequence: CASSLRQGGMTDTQYF. The CDR3 coding sequence is TGTGCCAGCAGCTTGCGACAGGGAGGTATGACAGATACGCAGTATTTT. The chain couples TRBV7-8 to TRBJ2-3; perhaps TRBD1 as D (7 bases). The CDR3 is made up of 16 amino acids. Trimming shortened V by 3 bases and J by 3 bases, and 16 bases separated the two germline ends. Germline V lookup: CDR1 SGHVS, CDR2 FQNEAQ. Together with reference TRBV7-8 and TRBJ2-3, the CDR3 gives the full variable domain: GAGVSQSPRYKVAKRGQDVALRCDPISGHVSLFWYQQALGQGPEFLTYFQNEAQLDKSGLPSDRFFAERPEGSVSTLKIQRTQQEDSAVYLCASSLRQGGMTDTQYFGPGTRLTVL.